This TCR beta chain emerged from a study of circulating CD8 cells and anti-PD-1 response in melanoma. Study-wide points: Under 8% of TRB clonotypes were shared between subsets at M1.

TCR libraries were prepared from approximately 15 ng of total RNA with the QIAseq Immune Repertoire TCR panel. One entry per CDR3 protein results from TCRdb running MiXCR on the reads. The sample shows about 310 distinct CDR3 sequences, around 11% of them seen only once. Within the sample, this clonotype is large. Its antigen remains unknown. The J segment lost 4 bases and the V segment lost 3 bases, leaving 4 bases of the junction unmatched. The CDR3 runs 14 residues. Germline values: CDR1 MNHEY, CDR2 SMNVEV (reference sequence). From live CD3+CD8+TCRalphabeta+ cells, four PD-1 and/or TIGIT subsets were sorted.

The chain is built from TRBV27 and TRBJ2-7; 9 bases match TRBD2. This TCR came from a human donor with melanoma. The sequences come from CD8+ T cells from PBMCs, collected at baseline or after one month of anti-PD-1 therapy (not recorded which). CDR3: CASSFSSGAYEQYF. The CDR3, as DNA: TGTGCCAGCAGTTTTTCTAGCGGGGCTTACGAGCAGTACTTC.